The 20 T cell receptor beta chains listed next were all sequenced from one sample in a study of cytomegalovirus exposure and HLA in healthy donors. PCR was performed using 60 Vbeta and 13 Jbeta primers. Only in-frame clones appear in the TCRdb table, and some are missing; sequencing was by immunoSEQ multiplex PCR. The table shows around 91,000 clones, with 64% occurring only once. The sequencing sample was made of PBMCs. These receptors originate from a man aged 55 to 70 in good health and CMV-seronegative.

This chain connects TRBV27 to TRBJ2-1; D is perhaps TRBD1 (5 bases). CDR1 is MNHEY, CDR2 SMNVEV, per germline (reference sequence). This CDR3 region has 14 residues. Trimming shortened V by 7 bases and J by 6 bases, and 16 bases separated the two germline ends. The CDR3 loop is CASTLLGPGNEQFF. CDR3 nucleotides: TGTGCCAGCACCCTCCTGGGGCCTGGCAATGAGCAGTTCTTC.

The V call is TRBV10-3, the J call TRBJ1-1; 8 bases are a match to TRBD1. The J segment lost 1 base and the V segment lost 3 bases, leaving 4 bases of the junction unmatched. CDR1 and CDR2 from the germline V gene are ENHRY and SYGVKD. This CDR3 contains 15 residues. CDR3 in amino acids: CAISDSGQENTEAFF. The DNA for the CDR3 is TGTGCCATCAGTGACTCGGGACAGGAGAACACTGAAGCTTTCTTT.

This clone turned up a few times. The V and J genes are TRBV14 and TRBJ2-7, with D maybe TRBD1 (5 bases). CDR3 length: 14 residues. V was pared by 5 bases and J by 6 bases, with 17 bases between. The germline gives CDR1 SGHDN, CDR2 FVKESK. CDR3 in DNA: TGTGCCAGCAGCGAGAGGCAGGGTCTTGCCGAGCAGTACTTC. This sequence encodes CASSERQGLAEQYF.

The chain combines TRBV29-1 with TRBJ2-7; D perhaps matches TRBD1 (5 bases). This CDR3 region has 14 residues. Trimming removed 5 bases from V and 2 bases from J, with 16 bases in between. Germline CDR1 is SQVTM and CDR2 is ANQGSEA. The CDR3 nucleotides read TGCAGCGTTAGGGCAGGGCGAAAAACCTACGAGCAGTACTTC. This gives the protein CSVRAGRKTYEQYF.

The chain links TRBV10-3 to TRBJ1-2, with 9 bases matching TRBD1. The CDR3 sequence is 17 residues long. Germline CDR1 and CDR2: ENHRY and SYGVKD. With V trimmed by 4 bases and J by 5 bases, 14 bases remained unmatched. The CDR3 region has the DNA TGTGCCATCAGTGCCGCCGGACAGGGGACGGGGACATATGGCTACACCTTC. This encodes CAISAAGQGTGTYGYTF.

The V and J genes are TRBV7-3 and TRBJ2-7; 8 bases align to TRBD2. Losses at the gene ends were 0 bases for V and 2 bases for J; bases not matched to a gene: 9. Per germline, CDR1 SGHTA and CDR2 FQGTGA. There are 17 residues in the CDR3. The DNA for the CDR3 is TGTGCCAGCAGCTTAACGGGAGTACTAGCGGCTCCCTACGAGCAGTACTTC. Residues: CASSLTGVLAAPYEQYF.

This clone has only a few counts. This chain uses TRBV5-1 with TRBJ2-5; TRBD1 matches 8 bases. The CDR3 spans 16 residues. Per germline, CDR1 SGHRS and CDR2 YFSETQ. Trimming removed 0 bases from V and 2 bases from J; junction bases left unmatched: 6. CDR3 nucleotides: TGCGCCAGCAGCTTGGGGGGACAGGCCAGTCAAGAGACCCAGTACTTC. Its translation: CASSLGGQASQETQYF.

The CDR3 nucleotides are TGCGCCAGCAGCCCCCCGGCGGGGGGCAATGAGCAGTTCTTC. It codes for CASSPPAGGNEQFF. The rearrangement uses TRBV5-1 and TRBJ2-1, with 8 bases lining up with TRBD2. From germline, CDR1 is SGHRS and CDR2 YFSETQ. V gave up 4 bases and J gave up 6 bases; unmatched junction bases: 6. CDR3 length equals 14 residues.

The V and J genes are TRBV5-6 and TRBJ1-6; TRBD1 agrees at 9 bases. Germline assignment: CDR1 SGHDT and CDR2 YYEEEE. CDR3 size: 16 residues. Trimming cost V 4 bases and J 9 bases; bases outside gene matches: 11. CDR3 in DNA: TGTGCCAGCAGCCCAGGGGGACAGGGCTTGGGTTCACCCCTCCACTTT. Translation gives CASSPGGQGLGSPLHF.

V gene TRBV27 combines with J gene TRBJ2-4, with 7 bases matching TRBD1. V trimming: 6 bases; J trimming: 0 bases; junction bases outside the gene matches: 8. Germline V gene sequence: CDR1 MNHEY, CDR2 SMNVEV (reference sequence). The CDR3 consists of 16 residues. The CDR3 reads CASRSGTDRAKNIQYF. CDR3 in DNA: TGTGCCAGCAGGTCTGGGACAGACAGAGCCAAAAACATTCAGTACTTC.

The chain combines TRBV27 with TRBJ2-1, with TRBD2 matching 9 bases. The CDR3 is made up of 16 amino acids. V lost 5 bases, J lost 9 bases, and 14 bases stayed unmatched. Germline values: CDR1 MNHEY, CDR2 SMNVEV (reference sequence). The CDR3 reads CASSPLAGSLGGEQFF. DNA of the CDR3: TGTGCCAGCAGTCCACTAGCGGGTTCCCTAGGCGGTGAGCAGTTCTTC.

The chain combines TRBV18 with TRBJ1-4; D possibly corresponds to TRBD1 (6 bases). The CDR3 contains 15 residues. Trimming left V 5 bases short and J 5 bases short, with 15 bases between. The germline CDR1 and CDR2 sequences are KGHSH and LQKENI. CDR3: CASSSTDRTNEKLFF. Here the CDR3 DNA reads TGTGCCAGCTCATCTACTGACAGGACCAATGAAAAACTGTTTTTT.

This clone showed up just once. The chain uses TRBV9 and TRBJ2-5; D perhaps matches TRBD2 (6 bases). The CDR3 spans 14 residues. V shed 0 bases and J shed 1 base, with 7 bases lying between them. Germline V gives CDR1 SGDLS, CDR2 YYNGEE. CDR3 protein: CASSVGRVQETQYF. CDR3 nucleotides: TGTGCCAGCAGCGTAGGGAGGGTCCAAGAGACCCAGTACTTC.

The chain has TRBV6-1 and TRBJ1-5; tentative D call: TRBD1 (5 bases). The V end lost 7 bases, the J end lost 3 bases, and 16 bases lay between the germline ends. CDR3 length: 15 amino acids. Germline CDR1 MNHNS, CDR2 SASEGT. The CDR3 nucleotides read TGTGCCAGCAACCGGGAGGCTGGGGCCAATCAGCCCCAGCATTTT. This gives the protein CASNREAGANQPQHF.

The V call is TRBV11-2, the J call TRBJ1-1; TRBD1 aligns across 7 bases. CDR1 and CDR2 (germline): SGHAT, FQNNGV. The CDR3 loop spans 15 amino acids. The V and J ends lost 0 bases and 6 bases, in that order; junction bases with no gene match: 7. The CDR3 protein is CASSLERNRGAEAFF. CDR3 DNA: TGTGCCAGCAGCTTAGAGAGAAACAGGGGCGCTGAAGCTTTCTTT.

This clone has more than one count but fewer than ten. V gene TRBV27 combines with J gene TRBJ1-2; TRBD1 matches at 10 bases. The trim removed 2 bases at V and 4 bases at J, leaving 10 bases unmatched. In germline, CDR1 is MNHEY, CDR2 SMNVEV (reference sequence). The CDR3 length is 17 residues. The CDR3 region has the DNA TGTGCCAGCAGTTTAATCCCCTCGGACAGGGGGGGCTATGGCTACACCTTC. This sequence encodes CASSLIPSDRGGYGYTF.

J is TRBJ1-6 and V is TRBV9; TRBD1 matches at 8 bases. CDR3 length: 15 amino acids. Per the germline V gene, CDR1 is SGDLS and CDR2 is YYNGEE. Trimming cost V 4 bases and J 9 bases; bases outside gene matches: 9. CDR3 bases: TGTGCCAGCAGCCCGGGGACAGGAGAACTTTCACCCCTCCACTTT. This sequence encodes CASSPGTGELSPLHF.

V is TRBV5-1 and J is TRBJ2-7; the match to TRBD1 covers 8 bases. Germline lookup yields CDR1 SGHRS and CDR2 YFSETQ. The CDR3 loop spans 15 amino acids. With V trimmed by 5 bases and J by 2 bases, 9 bases remained unmatched. CDR3 protein: CASSYLETGAYEQYF. The CDR3, as DNA: TGCGCCAGCAGTTACCTTGAGACAGGGGCCTACGAGCAGTACTTC.

This clone came up once. The chain couples TRBV9 to TRBJ2-2; 7 nucleotides match TRBD1. The germline CDR1 and CDR2 sequences are SGDLS and YYNGEE. V shed 3 bases and J 6 bases; nucleotides not matched to a gene: 14. CDR3 length: 17 residues. The CDR3: CASSAPPGQLRAGELFF. The CDR3 DNA reads as TGTGCCAGCAGCGCTCCCCCGGGACAGCTTCGAGCCGGGGAGCTGTTTTTT.

The rearrangement uses TRBV7-2 and TRBJ2-2, with D maybe TRBD2 (6 bases). Germline lookup yields CDR1 SGHTA and CDR2 FQGNSA. Trimming stripped 4 bases from V and 7 bases from J, with 16 bases between. The CDR3 length is 15 residues. The CDR3: CASSYGGVGDGELFF. The CDR3 coding sequence is TGTGCCAGCAGCTACGGCGGGGTAGGGGACGGGGAGCTGTTTTTT.